One T cell receptor (beta chain) is described in this entry. This clonotype was counted between two and nine times. Its antigen is still unknown. No much larger clone is present one base from it, and per-base qualities are unavailable. From the cysteine through the phenylalanine, the CDR3 covers 17 amino acids. The read is trimmed to its CDR3 DNA, 51 bases read in frame from base 1. CDR1 and CDR2 were assigned from the germline V gene as SGHTA and FQGNSA. Germline trimming amounts to 1 base on V and 2 bases on J, with 8 as the count of junction bases outside the gene matches. This record comes from a study of T cell repertoires in cytomegalovirus infection (dated by TCRdb to about 2019). Study-level background: Donor HLA type was relevant to the analysis, as public TCR beta signatures indicated carriage of CMV infection together with the matching HLA type. Findings and caveats that apply to the study as a whole: Carriers of CMV infection plus the relevant HLA type were discriminated by the cumulative frequency of public TCR beta family members in the study cohort and in an independent approximately 400-donor cohort. The ex vivo response was dominated by HLA-C-restricted CMV-specific TCR beta clonotypes, which also provided the single most frequent clonotype in two of eight donors.

These reads were obtained on an Illumina HiSeq 1500. TCRdb handled the public reads itself, with Q25 trimming in fastp and clone calling in MiXCR, and kept productive beta chains. Rows are unified per CDR3 protein, each entry keeping the most common DNA and genes. Across this sample there are more than 150,000 distinct CDR3 sequences, with roughly 30% seen only once. The top ten clonotypes cover 30% to 40% of the sample. This TCR came from a human donor in good health (CMV status not recorded). Some clones in this sample may be carry-over from other donors' samples. The sequencing input was PBMCs. Rearrangement joined TRBV7-2 to TRBJ1-2; 9 junctional bases match TRBD1. Read as DNA, the sequence is TGTGCCAGCAGCTTAGAGGGACGTACAGGGGGCAACTATGGCTACACCTTC. Its coded protein is CASSLEGRTGGNYGYTF.